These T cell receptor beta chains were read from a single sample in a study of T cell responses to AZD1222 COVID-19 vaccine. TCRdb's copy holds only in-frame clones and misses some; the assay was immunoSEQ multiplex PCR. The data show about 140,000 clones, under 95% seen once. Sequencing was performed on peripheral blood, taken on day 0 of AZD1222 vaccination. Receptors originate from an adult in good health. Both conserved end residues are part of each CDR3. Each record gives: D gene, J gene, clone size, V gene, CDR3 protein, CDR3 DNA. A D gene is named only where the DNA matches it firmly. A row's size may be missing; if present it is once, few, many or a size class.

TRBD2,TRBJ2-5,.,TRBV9,CASSVDAAAGGATQYF,TGTGCCAGCAGCGTAGATGCCGCGGCGGGGGGAGCGACCCAGTACTTC
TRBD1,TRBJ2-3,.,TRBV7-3,CANSPHRGAFRLPDTQYF,TGTGCCAACAGCCCCCACAGGGGGGCCTTCCGGTTGCCAGATACGCAGTATTTT
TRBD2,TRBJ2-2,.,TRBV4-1,CASSQESGDLNVNTGELFF,TGCGCCAGCAGCCAAGAAAGCGGGGACTTAAACGTGAACACCGGGGAGCTGTTTTTT
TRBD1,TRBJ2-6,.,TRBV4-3,CASSHRQGSGANVLTF,TGCGCCAGCAGCCACCGACAGGGCTCTGGGGCCAACGTCCTGACTTTC
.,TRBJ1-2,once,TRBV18,CASSPGEGYTF,TGTGCCAGCTCACCAGGGGAGGGCTACACCTTC
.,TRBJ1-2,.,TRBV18,CASSPYSTNYGYTF,TGTGCCAGCTCACCTTACAGCACTAACTATGGCTACACCTTC
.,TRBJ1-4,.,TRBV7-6,CASSLLGHANEKLFF,TGTGCCAGCAGCTTATTGGGTCACGCTAATGAAAAACTGTTTTTT
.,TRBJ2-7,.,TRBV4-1,CASSHQDISYEQYF,TGCGCCAGCAGCCACCAAGATATTTCCTACGAGCAGTACTTC
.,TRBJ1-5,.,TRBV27,CASSSRVEHDNQPQHF,TGTGCCAGCAGTTCCCGGGTAGAACACGACAATCAGCCCCAGCATTTT
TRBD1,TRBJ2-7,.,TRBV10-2,CASSEGQGNEQYF,TGCGCCAGCAGTGAGGGACAGGGAAACGAGCAGTACTTC
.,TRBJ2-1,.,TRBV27,CASSWGSSYNEQFF,TGTGCCAGCAGTTGGGGCTCATCCTACAATGAGCAGTTCTTC
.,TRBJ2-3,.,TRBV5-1,CASSLSPSGDTQYF,TGCGCCAGCAGCTTGTCTCCCTCTGGCGATACGCAGTATTTT
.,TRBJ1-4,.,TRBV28,CASSLRGLGEKLFF,TGTGCCAGCAGCCTACGGGGTTTAGGGGAAAAACTGTTTTTT
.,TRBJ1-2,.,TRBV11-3,CASSAQGYYGYTF,TGTGCCAGCAGCGCTCAGGGGTACTATGGCTACACCTTC
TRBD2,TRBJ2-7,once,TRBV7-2,CASSSTSGPYEQYF,TGTGCCAGCAGCTCCACTAGCGGGCCCTACGAGCAGTACTTC
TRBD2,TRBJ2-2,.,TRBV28,CASSFKGGGTGELFF,TGTGCCAGCAGTTTTAAGGGCGGGGGCACCGGGGAGCTGTTTTTT
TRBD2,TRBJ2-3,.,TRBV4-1,CASSQGIWGGGETDTQYF,TGCGCCAGCAGCCAAGGGATCTGGGGGGGTGGAGAAACAGATACGCAGTATTTT
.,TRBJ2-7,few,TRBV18,CASSPEGYEQYF,TGTGCCAGCTCCCCAGAGGGCTACGAGCAGTACTTC
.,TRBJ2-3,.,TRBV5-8,CASSLRGRESDTQYF,TGTGCCAGCAGCTTGAGGGGCAGGGAGTCGGATACGCAGTATTTT
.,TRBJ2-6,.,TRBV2,CASSVYRANVLTF,TGTGCCAGCAGCGTGTACCGGGCCAACGTCCTGACTTTC
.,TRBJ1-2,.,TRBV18,CASSPGQGQYYGYTF,TGTGCCAGCTCACCAGGGCAGGGGCAGTACTATGGCTACACCTTC
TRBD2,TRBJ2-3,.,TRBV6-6,CASSGRGETDTQYF,TGTGCCAGCAGCGGACGGGGGGAAACAGATACGCAGTATTTT
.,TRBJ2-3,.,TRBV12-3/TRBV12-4,CASRTFPDTQYF,TGTGCCAGCAGAACATTTCCAGATACGCAGTATTTT
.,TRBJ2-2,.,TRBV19,CASSLSGSYTIRAGELFF,TGTGCCAGTAGTTTATCAGGGAGCTATACTATTCGGGCCGGGGAGCTGTTTTTT
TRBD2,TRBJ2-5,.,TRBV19,CASSIGRGQETQYF,TGTGCCAGTAGTATTGGGAGGGGCCAAGAGACCCAGTACTTC
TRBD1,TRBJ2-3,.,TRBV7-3,CASSLAGGDTQYF,TGTGCCAGCAGCTTAGCAGGGGGAGATACGCAGTATTTT
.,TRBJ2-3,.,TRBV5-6,CASSLRDTQYF,TGTGCCAGCAGCCTAAGGGATACGCAGTATTTT
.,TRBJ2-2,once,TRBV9,CASSVVLTGELFF,TGTGCCAGCAGCGTAGTGCTCACCGGGGAGCTGTTTTTT
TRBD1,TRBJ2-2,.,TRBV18,CASSPEGGPHTGELFF,TGTGCCAGCTCACCCGAAGGGGGCCCTCACACCGGGGAGCTGTTTTTT
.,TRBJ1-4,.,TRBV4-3,CASSQERVGTEKLFF,TGCGCCAGCAGCCAAGAAAGGGTCGGAACGGAAAAACTGTTTTTT
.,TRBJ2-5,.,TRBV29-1,CSVGAGSETQYF,TGCAGCGTTGGAGCAGGGTCAGAGACCCAGTACTTC
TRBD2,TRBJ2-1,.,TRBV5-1,CASSPTSGSYNEQFF,TGCGCCAGCAGCCCGACTAGCGGGAGCTACAATGAGCAGTTCTTC
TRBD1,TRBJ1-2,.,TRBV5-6,CASSLSGGPNYGYTF,TGTGCCAGCAGTTTATCAGGGGGTCCTAACTATGGCTACACCTTC
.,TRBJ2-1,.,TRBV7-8,CASSSGGTRYEQFF,TGTGCCAGCAGCTCAGGGGGGACTAGGTATGAGCAGTTCTTC
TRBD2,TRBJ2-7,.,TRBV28,CASSNLAGVYEQYF,TGTGCCAGCAGTAACCTAGCGGGAGTCTACGAGCAGTACTTC
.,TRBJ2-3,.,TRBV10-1,CASSWGRGGAQYF,TGCGCCAGCAGTTGGGGCCGGGGCGGGGCGCAGTATTTT
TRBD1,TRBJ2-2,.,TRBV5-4,CASSQYQDRDHGELFF,TGTGCCAGCAGCCAATACCAGGACAGGGACCACGGGGAGCTGTTTTTT
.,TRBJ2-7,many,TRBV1,CTSPGADNYEQYF,TGCACCAGCCCGGGGGCGGACAACTACGAGCAGTACTTC
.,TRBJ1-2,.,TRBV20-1,CSAFGYDGYTF,TGCAGTGCTTTTGGGTACGACGGCTACACCTTC
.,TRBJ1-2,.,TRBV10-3,CAISESGAGYGYTF,TGTGCCATCAGTGAGTCTGGGGCGGGCTATGGCTACACCTTC
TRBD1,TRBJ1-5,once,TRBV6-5,CASRAQGNQPQHF,TGTGCCAGCAGGGCACAGGGGAATCAGCCCCAGCATTTT
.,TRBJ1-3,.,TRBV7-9,CASSFSGNTIYF,TGTGCCAGCAGCTTCTCCGGAAACACCATATATTTT
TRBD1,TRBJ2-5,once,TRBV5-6,CASSSPGTGQETQYF,TGTGCCAGCAGCAGCCCCGGGACAGGGCAAGAGACCCAGTACTTC
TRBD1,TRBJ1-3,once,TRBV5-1,CASSAGQGASGNTIYF,TGCGCCAGCAGCGCGGGACAGGGGGCATCTGGAAACACCATATATTTT
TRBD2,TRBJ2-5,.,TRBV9,CASVSGTSKETQYF,TGTGCCAGCGTTTCCGGGACTAGTAAAGAGACCCAGTACTTC
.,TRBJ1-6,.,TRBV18,CASSRDRSTNSPLHF,TGTGCCAGCTCACGCGACAGGTCTACTAATTCACCCCTCCACTTT